The 3 T cell receptor beta chains given below trace back to one sample, sequenced in a study of T cell changes during pregnancy in multiple sclerosis. Sequencing used immunoSEQ multiplex PCR; TCRdb keeps in-frame clones, though not all of them. The sample has about 81,000 clones; about 94% are singletons. Sequencing used peripheral blood, obtained in the third trimester of pregnancy. The receptors shown here come from a female donor with multiple sclerosis, enrolled in a pregnancy study.

The rearrangement links TRBV19 to TRBJ1-6; D unclear. The CDR3 is 14 residues long. Trimming took 3 bases from V and 10 from J, leaving 13 bases between them. CDR1 and CDR2 from the germline V gene are LNHDA and SQIVND (reference sequence). CDR3 in amino acids: CASSIAELGSPLHF. The CDR3 region has the DNA TGTGCCAGTAGTATCGCGGAGCTAGGATCACCCCTCCACTTT.

The chain recombines TRBV11-2 with TRBJ2-5, with a weak D call TRBD2 (6 bases). Trimming stripped 3 bases from V and 5 bases from J, with 16 bases between. Germline V gives CDR1 SGHAT, CDR2 FQNNGV. The CDR3 has 15 residues. The CDR3 sequence is CASSFQRAPGETQYF. Written as DNA, the CDR3 is TGTGCCAGCAGCTTTCAGCGGGCCCCCGGGGAGACCCAGTACTTC. Using reference TRBV11-2 and TRBJ2-5 for the parts outside the CDR3, the full variable domain is EAGVAQSPRYKIIEKRQSVAFWCNPISGHATLYWYQQILGQGPKLLIQFQNNGVVDDSQLPKDRFSAERLKGVDSTLKIQPAKLEDSAVYLCASSFQRAPGETQYFGPGTRLLVL.

This chain uses TRBV5-8 with TRBJ1-2; a possible D gene is TRBD1 (5 bases). Germline-derived CDR1 and CDR2 are SGHTS and YDEGEE. The CDR3 contains 14 residues. Trimming cost V 2 bases and J 4 bases, with 12 bases left between them. The CDR3 bases are TGTGCCAGCAGCTTACCCGGGACTCCCTATGGCTACACCTTC. This translates into CASSLPGTPYGYTF. The full variable domain, with the rest looked up from reference TRBV5-8 and TRBJ1-2, is EAGVTQSPTHLIKTRGQQATLRCSPISGHTSVYWYQQALGLGLQFLLWYDEGEERNRGNFPPRFSGRQFPNYSSELNVNALELEDSALYLCASSLPGTPYGYTFGSGTRLTVV.